This TCR beta chain comes out of a study of T cell repertoires in cytomegalovirus infection (dated by TCRdb to between 2018 and 2021). Some background on the complete study: Because public TCR beta signatures pointed to carriage of CMV infection together with the matching HLA type, the HLA type of each donor mattered for the analysis. Broader findings and caveats from the paper: In the ex vivo response, HLA-C-restricted CMV-specific TCR beta clonotypes were dominant, and in two of eight donors the single most frequent clonotype came from this HLA-C-restricted group. Carriers of CMV infection plus the relevant HLA type were discriminated by the cumulative frequency of public TCR beta family members in the study cohort and in an independent roughly 400-donor cohort.

The CDR3 has 17 amino acids, counting the end cysteine and phenylalanine. The CDR3 DNA has 51 bases and is translated from base 1. The V end gives up 6 bases and the J end 0 bases, leaving 7 bases in the junction not matched to a gene. For CDR1 and CDR2, the germline V gene (reference sequence) lists LNHDA and SQIVND. Sequencing relied on an Illumina HiSeq 1500. Using fastp at Q25 and MiXCR, TCRdb reprocessed the public reads and kept productive beta chains. Each record represents a unique CDR3 protein, reported with the most common genes and DNA among its rows. For this sample the table gives 350,000 to 450,000 distinct CDR3 sequences, of which around 18% were detected only once. The ten largest clonotypes hold 7.5% to 9% of the sample. This clonotype has ten or more counts. Its antigen is currently not known. Base qualities are missing; no much larger clone stands one base away.

The sequencing input was PBMCs. This receptor was identified in a human donor in good health (CMV status not recorded). Some clones in this sample may be carry-over from other donors' samples. Recombination linked TRBV19 to TRBJ2-1; 11 bases in the junction line up with TRBD1. The bases are TGTGCCAGTAGCCGGACAGGGGGCGAATACTCCTACAATGAGCAGTTCTTC. Translated, it reads CASSRTGGEYSYNEQFF.